The TCR beta chain described here comes from a study of T cells after yellow fever vaccination. TCRdb re-derived calls from the 5' RACE reads in MiXCR, one entry per CDR3 protein. Here the sample spans about 170,000 distinct CDR3 sequences, more than 9.5% being singletons. This clonotype has more than one count but fewer than ten. Its specificity is not known. Notes on the study in general: The secondary response peaked faster, at day 5 versus 15, but was weaker.

This receptor was taken from a man aged 18-30 years who received the YFV17D yellow fever vaccine. The sample in question was CD8+ T cells sorted from PBMCs, obtained 15 days after the yellow fever booster vaccination.

Here the CDR3 DNA reads TGTGCCAGCAGTGGGATCGGCACTGAAGCTTTCTTT. Translated, it gives CASSGIGTEAFF. The chain joins TRBV25-1 to TRBJ1-1; D is unclear. CDR1 and CDR2 from the germline V gene are MGHDK and SYGVNS. Trimming shortened V by 4 bases and J by 4 bases, and 7 bases separated the two germline ends. The CDR3 has 12 residues.